A selection of T cell receptor beta chains follows, all from one sample in a study of regulatory T cells in long-lasting Graves disease. TCRdb redid the calling of the multiplex PCR reads with MiXCR, one entry per CDR3 protein. The table has about 420,000 distinct CDR3 sequences, about 17% seen once. The sample also formed part of further work on T cells in Graves' hyperthyroidism and ophthalmopathy.

The sequenced sample was peripheral blood mononuclear cells (PBMCs), obtained at new diagnosis, from a patient treated with antithyroid drugs. The receptors derive from a woman between 18 and 30 years old with Graves disease. CDR3s include the opening cysteine and the closing phenylalanine or tryptophan. The D gene is left open where the match is weak. Some rows have no size entry. The others give once, few or many, or a class for an expanded clone.

TRBV7-2	TRBD2	few	TRBJ2-7	CASSPAAGGPYEQYF	TGTGCCAGCAGCCCCGCGGCGGGAGGGCCCTACGAGCAGTACTTC
TRBV7-9	NA	NA	TRBJ1-1	CASSSGGELSWYTEAFF	TGTGCCAGCAGCTCGGGGGGGGAGCTTTCATGGTACACTGAAGCTTTCTTT
TRBV20-1	TRBD1	NA	TRBJ2-2	CSAHPIRTGVNTGELFF	TGCAGTGCTCATCCCATTCGGACAGGCGTTAACACCGGGGAGCTGTTTTTT
TRBV19	NA	NA	TRBJ1-5	CASSWTDSNQPQHF	TGTGCCAGTAGTTGGACTGATAGCAATCAGCCCCAGCATTTT
TRBV5-4	NA	NA	TRBJ1-6	CASSFEGVGSPLHF	TGTGCCAGCAGCTTCGAGGGAGTAGGTTCACCCCTCCACTTT
TRBV27	TRBD1	many	TRBJ1-1	CASSPTGAEAFF	TGTGCCAGCAGCCCAACAGGGGCTGAAGCTTTCTTT
TRBV27	NA	few	TRBJ2-4	CASSSRGGAKNIQYF	TGTGCCAGCAGTTCCAGGGGTGGCGCCAAAAACATTCAGTACTTC
TRBV6-5	NA	few	TRBJ1-2	CASSYRGNDYGYTF	TGTGCCAGCAGTTATAGGGGAAATGATTATGGCTACACCTTC
TRBV7-2	NA	many	TRBJ1-5	CASSLQDGNQPQHF	TGTGCCAGCAGCTTACAGGATGGCAATCAGCCCCAGCATTTT
TRBV12-3/TRBV12-4	TRBD1	few	TRBJ1-2	CASSLTTTGQGNYGYTF	TGTGCCAGCAGTTTAACCACTACGGGACAGGGCAACTATGGCTACACCTTC
TRBV7-3	NA	many	TRBJ2-5	CASSYQGGETQYF	TGTGCCAGCAGCTACCAGGGGGGTGAGACCCAGTACTTC
TRBV30	TRBD1	many	TRBJ1-4	CAWSVRGTGNEKLFF	TGTGCCTGGAGTGTACGGGGGACAGGGAATGAAAAACTGTTTTTT
TRBV6-1	NA	NA	TRBJ1-4	CASSQQFSNEKLFF	TGTGCCAGCAGCCAACAGTTCTCTAATGAAAAACTGTTTTTT
TRBV4-3	NA	NA	TRBJ2-3	CASSQDYANTDTQYF	TGCGCCAGCAGCCAAGATTACGCTAACACAGATACGCAGTATTTT
TRBV5-6	TRBD1	many	TRBJ2-7	CASSEDRGYIYEQYF	TGTGCCAGCAGCGAAGACAGGGGATACATCTACGAGCAGTACTTC
TRBV28	NA	few	TRBJ2-2	CASISRENTGELFF	TGTGCCAGCATCTCCCGGGAGAACACCGGGGAGCTGTTTTTT
TRBV29-1	NA	many	TRBJ1-1	CSVEKGGLVYTEAFF	TGCAGCGTTGAAAAGGGGGGATTAGTATACACTGAAGCTTTCTTT
TRBV18	NA	few	TRBJ2-3	CASSPPVGGLGTDTQYF	TGTGCCAGCTCACCACCAGTTGGGGGTCTTGGCACAGATACGCAGTATTTT
TRBV28	NA	many	TRBJ2-4	CASREGQAKNIQYF	TGTGCCAGCAGGGAGGGACAGGCCAAAAACATTCAGTACTTC
TRBV11-2	TRBD2	many	TRBJ2-1	CASSLLREGLSEQFF	TGTGCCAGCAGCTTACTGCGGGAGGGTTTGAGTGAGCAGTTCTTC
TRBV2	NA	NA	TRBJ1-1	CASCQGFNTEAFF	TGTGCCAGCTGTCAGGGGTTTAACACTGAAGCTTTCTTT
TRBV20-1	NA	many	TRBJ1-1	CSARRDTEAFF	TGCAGTGCCAGGAGGGACACTGAAGCTTTCTTT
TRBV6-2/TRBV6-3	NA	few	TRBJ2-5	CASSLGQNQETQYF	TGTGCCAGCAGTTTAGGACAGAACCAAGAGACCCAGTACTTC
TRBV2	NA	many	TRBJ2-7	CASSEANSIYEQYF	TGTGCCAGCAGTGAAGCTAACAGTATCTACGAGCAGTACTTC
TRBV13	NA	many	TRBJ2-7	CASSLGITGEQYF	TGTGCCAGCAGCTTGGGGATAACGGGCGAGCAGTACTTC
TRBV19	NA	few	TRBJ1-3	CASRPWDNSGNTIYF	TGTGCCAGTAGGCCATGGGACAACTCTGGAAACACCATATATTTT
TRBV7-8	NA	many	TRBJ2-7	CASSSPPVEQYF	TGTGCCAGCAGCAGTCCCCCGGTCGAGCAGTACTTC
TRBV11-3	NA	many	TRBJ2-1	CASSTTNEQFF	TGTGCCAGCAGCACAACCAATGAGCAGTTCTTC
TRBV27	NA	NA	TRBJ2-5	CASSLGGGTLQETQYF	TGTGCCAGCAGTTTAGGGGGCGGGACACTCCAAGAGACCCAGTACTTC
TRBV12-3/TRBV12-4	NA	many	TRBJ1-1	CASRITGYTEAFF	TGTGCCAGCAGGATAACAGGGTACACTGAAGCTTTCTTT
TRBV12-3/TRBV12-4	NA	many	TRBJ1-5	CASSDGRTSNQPQHF	TGTGCCAGCAGCGATGGACGGACTAGCAATCAGCCCCAGCATTTT
TRBV28	NA	many	TRBJ2-2	CASSFGSANTGELFF	TGTGCCAGCAGTTTTGGGTCAGCGAACACCGGGGAGCTGTTTTTT
TRBV12-3/TRBV12-4	NA	many	TRBJ1-1	CASSLMGDTEAFF	TGTGCCAGCAGTTTAATGGGGGACACTGAAGCTTTCTTT
TRBV12-3/TRBV12-4	TRBD2	many	TRBJ2-5	CASSSTPPGTSGRRGQETQYF	TGTGCCAGCAGTTCAACCCCCCCCGGGACTAGCGGGAGAAGGGGTCAAGAGACCCAGTACTTC
TRBV12-3/TRBV12-4	NA	NA	TRBJ2-7	CASSLQTRSAYF	TGTGCCAGCAGTCTACAGACCAGGTCGGCGTACTTC
TRBV30	NA	NA	TRBJ2-5	CAWSGSRDGTQYF	TGTGCCTGGAGTGGTTCTAGAGATGGGACCCAGTACTTC
TRBV5-1	TRBD2	NA	TRBJ2-7	CASSAGLAGALGYEQYF	TGCGCCAGCAGCGCGGGACTAGCGGGAGCGCTGGGCTACGAGCAGTACTTC
TRBV2	NA	few	TRBJ1-4	CASSEWGSYEKLFF	TGTGCCAGCAGTGAATGGGGCAGCTATGAAAAACTGTTTTTT
TRBV5-1	NA	few	TRBJ1-1	CASSRDGDTQEAFF	TGCGCCAGCAGCCGGGATGGAGACACGCAAGAAGCTTTCTTT
TRBV30	NA	few	TRBJ2-7	CAWSVQTGGSYEQYF	TGTGCCTGGAGTGTACAGACAGGAGGCTCCTACGAGCAGTACTTC
TRBV20-1	NA	many	TRBJ2-3	CSATDSSSTDTQYF	TGCAGTGCTACTGACTCCTCTAGCACAGATACGCAGTATTTT
TRBV30	NA	many	TRBJ1-2	CAWYPGVYGYTF	TGTGCCTGGTACCCAGGGGTCTATGGCTACACCTTC
TRBV2	NA	many	TRBJ1-5	CASRYSLFYQPQHF	TGTGCCAGCAGATACAGCCTATTCTATCAGCCCCAGCATTTT
TRBV29-1	TRBD2	many	TRBJ2-3	CSVGRGGRISTDTQYF	TGCAGCGTTGGTCGGGGGGGGAGAATTAGCACAGATACGCAGTATTTT
TRBV7-2	NA	many	TRBJ2-7	CASSSGAGSEQYF	TGTGCCAGCAGCTCGGGCGCGGGAAGTGAGCAGTACTTC
TRBV5-1	NA	NA	TRBJ2-3	CASRRGTSTDTQYF	TGCGCCAGCCGGCGGGGAACTAGCACAGATACGCAGTATTTT
TRBV6-2/TRBV6-3	NA	few	TRBJ1-2	CASSEKGGRAWSF	TGTGCCAGCAGTGAAAAGGGGGGGAGGGCTTGGTCGTTC
TRBV7-3	TRBD1	many	TRBJ1-1	CASSPDRESTEAFF	TGTGCCAGCAGCCCCGACAGGGAATCCACTGAAGCTTTCTTT
TRBV15	NA	few	TRBJ2-1	CATSSAGSFNEQFF	TGTGCCACCAGCAGTGCCGGGTCCTTCAATGAGCAGTTCTTC
TRBV7-6	TRBD1	many	TRBJ2-7	CASSERPGQPYEQYF	TGTGCCAGCAGCGAAAGACCGGGACAGCCCTACGAGCAGTACTTC
TRBV28	TRBD1	many	TRBJ1-4	CASSSFDRGLTNEKLFF	TGTGCCAGCAGTTCTTTCGACAGGGGATTAACTAATGAAAAACTGTTTTTT
TRBV27	TRBD1	many	TRBJ2-5	CASSAPGQGVQETQYF	TGTGCCAGCAGTGCCCCGGGACAGGGGGTTCAAGAGACCCAGTACTTC
TRBV29-1	NA	many	TRBJ2-1	CSVEGNNEQFF	TGCAGCGTTGAAGGGAACAATGAGCAGTTCTTC
TRBV15	TRBD2	NA	TRBJ2-1	CATGRAVYNEQFF	TGTGCCACCGGGAGGGCCGTTTACAATGAGCAGTTCTTC